The 3 T cell receptor beta chains given below trace back to one sample, sequenced in a study of blood T cell repertoires in COVID-19. Sequenced by immunoSEQ multiplex PCR; TCRdb stores in-frame clones only, minus some. This table has around 70,000 clones, more than 85% appearing once. Sequenced: peripheral blood. The receptors come from a man in his sixties with acute or convalescent COVID-19.

This CDR3 reads CASSLAGASYNEQFF. CDR3 sequence (DNA): TGTGCCAGCAGCTTAGCAGGGGCCTCCTACAATGAGCAGTTCTTC. The chain recombines TRBV7-9 with TRBJ2-1; TRBD1 might be the D (5 bases). Germline V lookup: CDR1 SEHNR, CDR2 FQNEAQ (reference sequence). CDR3 size: 15 residues. V dropped 0 bases and J dropped 0 bases, with 6 bases sitting between them.

The chain uses TRBV30 and TRBJ1-4; D not certain. Trimming removed 4 bases at V and 0 bases at J, with 6 bases between. CDR1 GTSNPN and CDR2 SVGIG come from the germline V gene (reference sequence). This CDR3 is built from 13 residues. The CDR3 sequence is CAWNLATNEKLFF. CDR3 sequence (DNA): TGTGCCTGGAATCTTGCAACTAATGAAAAACTGTTTTTT.

This clone was seen a few times. This chain joins TRBV5-1 and TRBJ2-2; 8 bases line up with TRBD2. Germline CDR1 is SGHRS and CDR2 is YFSETQ. The CDR3 extends over 16 amino acids. The trim removed 1 base at V and 4 bases at J, leaving 6 bases unmatched. As DNA, the CDR3 is TGCGCCAGCAGCTTGAATAGCGGGACGGGCACCGGGGAGCTGTTTTTT. As protein: CASSLNSGTGTGELFF. The entire variable domain, with the rest obtained from reference TRBV5-1 and TRBJ2-2, is as follows: KAGVTQTPRYLIKTRGQQVTLSCSPISGHRSVSWYQQTPGQGLQFLFEYFSETQRNKGNFPGRFSGRQFSNSRSEMNVSTLELGDSALYLCASSLNSGTGTGELFFGEGSRLTVL.